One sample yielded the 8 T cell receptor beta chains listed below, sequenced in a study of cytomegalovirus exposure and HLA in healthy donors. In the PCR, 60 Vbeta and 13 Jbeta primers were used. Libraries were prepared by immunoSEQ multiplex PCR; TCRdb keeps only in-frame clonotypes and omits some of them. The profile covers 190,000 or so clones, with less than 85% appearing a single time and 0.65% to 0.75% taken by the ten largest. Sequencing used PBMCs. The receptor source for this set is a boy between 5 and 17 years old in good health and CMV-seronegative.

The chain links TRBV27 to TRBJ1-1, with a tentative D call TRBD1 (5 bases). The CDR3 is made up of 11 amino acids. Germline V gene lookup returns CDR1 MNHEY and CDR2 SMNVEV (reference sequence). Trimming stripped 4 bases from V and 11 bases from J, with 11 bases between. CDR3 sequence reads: CASSSDSEAFF. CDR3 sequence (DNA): TGTGCCAGCAGTTCAGACAGTGAGGCTTTCTTT.

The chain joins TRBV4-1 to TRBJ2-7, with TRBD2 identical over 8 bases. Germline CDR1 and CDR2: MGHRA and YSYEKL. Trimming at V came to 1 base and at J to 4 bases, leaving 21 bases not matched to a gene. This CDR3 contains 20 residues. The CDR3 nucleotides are TGCGCCAGCAGCCAAGTTCCCTCCATGGGACTAGATCCCCTGCGGTACGAGCAGTACTTC. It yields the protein CASSQVPSMGLDPLRYEQYF.

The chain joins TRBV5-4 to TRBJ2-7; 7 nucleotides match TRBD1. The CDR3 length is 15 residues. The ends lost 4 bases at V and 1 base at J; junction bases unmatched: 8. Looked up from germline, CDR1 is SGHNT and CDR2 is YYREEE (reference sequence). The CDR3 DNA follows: TGTGCCAGCAGCCCCGGGGTGGGACAGTCCTACGAGCAGTACTTC. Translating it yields CASSPGVGQSYEQYF.

The CDR3 DNA reads TGTGCCAGCAGCAACGGACTAGCGGGAGACAATGAGCAGTTCTTC. Its translation: CASSNGLAGDNEQFF. This chain links TRBV7-9 with TRBJ2-1; 13 bases map to TRBD2. Trimming cost V 5 bases and J 5 bases; bases outside gene matches: 3. The CDR3 has 15 residues. CDR1 SEHNR and CDR2 FQNEAQ come from the germline V gene (reference sequence).

CDR3 protein: CASSSGGLAGARDTQYF. In nucleotides, the CDR3 is TGTGCCAGCAGCTCCGGGGGACTAGCGGGAGCGCGAGATACGCAGTATTTT. The rearrangement joins TRBV5-4 to TRBJ2-3; TRBD2 agrees at 14 bases. V was clipped by 3 bases and J by 5 bases; unmatched bases: 8. The CDR3 extends over 17 amino acids. The germline CDR1 and CDR2 sequences are SGHNT and YYREEE (reference sequence).

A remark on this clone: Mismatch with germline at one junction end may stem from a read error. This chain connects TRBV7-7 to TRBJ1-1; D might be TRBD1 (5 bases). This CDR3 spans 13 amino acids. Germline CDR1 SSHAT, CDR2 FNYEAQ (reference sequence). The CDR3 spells CASSLGEDTEAFF. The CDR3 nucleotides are TGTGCTAGCAGCTTAGGGGAGGACACTGAAGCTTTCTTT.

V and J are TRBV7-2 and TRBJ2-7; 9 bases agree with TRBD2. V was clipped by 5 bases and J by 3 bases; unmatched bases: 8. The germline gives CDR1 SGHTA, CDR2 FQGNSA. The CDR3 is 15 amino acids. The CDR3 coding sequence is TGTGCCAGCAGCGAAAGTAGCGGGAGAGGCTACGAGCAGTACTTC. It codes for CASSESSGRGYEQYF. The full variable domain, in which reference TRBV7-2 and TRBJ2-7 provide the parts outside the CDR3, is GAGVSQSPSNKVTEKGKDVELRCDPISGHTALYWYRQSLGQGLEFLIYFQGNSAPDKSGLPSDRFSAERTGGSVSTLTIQRTQQEDSAVYLCASSESSGRGYEQYFGPGTRLTVT.

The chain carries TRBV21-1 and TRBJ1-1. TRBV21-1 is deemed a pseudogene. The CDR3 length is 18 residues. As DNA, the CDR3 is TGTGCCAGCAGCAAAGGACTACAGCGACCACGAGGGTATACTGAAGCTTTCTTT. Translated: CASSKGLQRPRGYTEAFF.